This T cell receptor beta chain originates from a study of blood T cell repertoires in COVID-19. In the study overall: Samples representing acute and convalescent COVID-19 were sourced from the United States, Italy and Spain. The analysed material was cDNA or gDNA that came from T cells, B-cell-depleted T cells, or PBMCs.

Original handling: From reference gene primer amplification, estimates of nucleated cell counts were derived. The data were produced by immunoSEQ multiplex PCR, yet TCRdb's version contains in-frame clones alone and is incomplete. From that table come the V and J calls and clone size; the DNA was used to work out D and trimming. The sample shows more than 85,000 clones, around 90% of them seen only once. The CDR3 length is 15 residues. V gave up 3 bases and J gave up 8 bases, with 15 bases separating them. Germline values: CDR1 SGHTS, CDR2 YDEGEE. The TCR sequence derives from a woman aged 55 to 70 with acute or convalescent COVID-19. The sample comprised peripheral blood. The chain links TRBV5-8 to TRBJ1-6; tentative D call: TRBD1 (5 bases). In DNA form, the CDR3 reads TGTGCCAGCAGCTCCGCCCGGGGGTGGTATTCACCCCTCCACTTT. Its translation: CASSSARGWYSPLHF. Full variable domain (missing parts from reference TRBV5-8 and TRBJ1-6): EAGVTQSPTHLIKTRGQQATLRCSPISGHTSVYWYQQALGLGLQFLLWYDEGEERNRGNFPPRFSGRQFPNYSSELNVNALELEDSALYLCASSSARGWYSPLHFGNGTRLTVT.